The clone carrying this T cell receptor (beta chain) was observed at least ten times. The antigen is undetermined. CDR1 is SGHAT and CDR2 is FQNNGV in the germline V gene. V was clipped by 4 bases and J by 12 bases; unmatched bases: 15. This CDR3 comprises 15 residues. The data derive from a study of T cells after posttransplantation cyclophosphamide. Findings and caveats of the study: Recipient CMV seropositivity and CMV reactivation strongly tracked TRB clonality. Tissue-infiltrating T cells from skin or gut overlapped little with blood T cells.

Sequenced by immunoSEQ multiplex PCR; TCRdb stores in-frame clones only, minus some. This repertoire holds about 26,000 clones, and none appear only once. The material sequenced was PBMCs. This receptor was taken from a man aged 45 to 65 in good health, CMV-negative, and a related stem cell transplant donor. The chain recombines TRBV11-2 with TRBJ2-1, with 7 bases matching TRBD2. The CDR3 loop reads CASSSVRTRFPAQFF. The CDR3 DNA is TGTGCCAGCAGCTCCGTTCGGACTAGATTCCCGGCGCAGTTCTTC. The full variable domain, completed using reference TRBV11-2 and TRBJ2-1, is EAGVAQSPRYKIIEKRQSVAFWCNPISGHATLYWYQQILGQGPKLLIQFQNNGVVDDSQLPKDRFSAERLKGVDSTLKIQPAKLEDSAVYLCASSSVRTRFPAQFFGPGTRLTVL.